This T cell receptor (beta chain) was captured in a study of blood T cell repertoires in COVID-19. Study in general: Samples taken during acute and convalescent COVID-19 were collected in the United States, Italy and Spain.

Trimming removed 4 bases at V and 8 bases at J, with 18 bases between. Germline values: CDR1 SGHRS, CDR2 YFSETQ. The CDR3 consists of 15 residues. Clones were read by immunoSEQ multiplex PCR, and TCRdb kept only the in-frame ones, dropping some. The data contain under 130,000 clones, around 88% of them seen just once; the ten biggest clones take up about 3.2%. This clone was counted between two and nine times. This chain joins TRBV5-1 and TRBJ1-4; D possibly corresponds to TRBD1 (6 bases). Sample: peripheral blood. The source is a human donor in a cohort sampled during active COVID-19. CDR3 protein: CASSLQQGGEEKLFF. CDR3 DNA sequence: TGCGCCAGCAGCCTTCAACAGGGTGGGGAGGAAAAACTGTTTTTT.